This is a list of T cell receptor beta chains from one sample in a study of cytomegalovirus exposure and HLA in healthy donors. Some clones are missing from TCRdb's copy, which holds only in-frame ones; the method was immunoSEQ multiplex PCR. This sample has approximately 190,000 clones, with roughly 84% found just once. Material: PBMCs. These receptors were obtained from a woman between 50 and 59 years old in good health and CMV-seropositive. Both conserved end residues are part of each CDR3. Fields, in order: D gene, J gene, V gene, clone size, CDR3 protein, CDR3 DNA. A D gene is named only where the DNA matches it firmly. Rows may omit the clone size; those that give it use once, few, many or a size class.

TRBD1 TRBJ2-2 TRBV11-2 - CASSRTGAGGELFF TGTGCCAGCAGCCGGACAGGAGCAGGCGGGGAGCTGTTTTTT
TRBD2 TRBJ2-7 TRBV6-6 - CASSASGGASYEQYF TGTGCCAGCAGTGCAAGCGGGGGGGCCTCCTACGAGCAGTACTTC
TRBD1 TRBJ1-5 TRBV30 - CVPPTDREDQPQHF TGTGTACCACCCACGGACAGGGAGGATCAGCCCCAGCATTTT
- TRBJ1-2 TRBV6-5 - CASRLPGGSYTF TGTGCCAGCAGGTTACCGGGTGGTAGCTACACCTTC
- TRBJ2-5 TRBV7-6 - CASSLGGQGAREQYF TGTGCCAGCAGCTTAGGGGGCCAGGGAGCTCGGGAGCAGTACTTC
- TRBJ1-5 TRBV6-6 - CASSYSMPGNQPQHF TGTGCCAGCAGTTACTCGATGCCAGGGAATCAGCCCCAGCATTTT
TRBD2 TRBJ2-3 TRBV11-2 once CASILTSGGANTQYF TGTGCCAGCATTTTGACTAGCGGGGGGGCAAATACGCAGTATTTT
TRBD1 TRBJ1-6 TRBV5-6 - CASSLGTGMASPLHF TGTGCCAGCAGCTTGGGGACAGGGATGGCTTCACCCCTCCACTTT
- TRBJ2-1 TRBV9 - CASSAPGVHYNEQFF TGTGCCAGCAGCGCCCCAGGGGTCCACTACAATGAGCAGTTCTTC
- TRBJ1-2 TRBV28 - CASSLGGGGYGYTF TGTGCCAGCAGTTTAGGCGGGGGCGGCTATGGCTACACCTTC
TRBD1 TRBJ2-5 TRBV28 - CASRRQGQKTQYF TGTGCCAGCAGAAGACAGGGGCAAAAGACCCAGTACTTC
TRBD1 TRBJ2-5 TRBV5-1 - CASSSGAGTGGQETQYF TGCGCCAGCAGTTCCGGTGCCGGGACAGGGGGCCAAGAGACCCAGTACTTC
- TRBJ2-3 TRBV29-1 once CSVDTSTDTQYF TGCAGCGTTGATACTAGCACAGATACGCAGTATTTT
TRBD1 TRBJ2-7 TRBV6-5 - CASSYSADRGYEQYF TGTGCCAGCAGTTACTCGGCCGACAGGGGCTACGAGCAGTACTTC
- TRBJ2-1 TRBV19 - CASSQDRWQGYNEQFF TGTGCCAGTAGTCAAGATAGGTGGCAGGGGTACAATGAGCAGTTCTTC
- TRBJ2-3 TRBV2 - CASRDRGDTQYF TGTGCCAGCAGAGACCGAGGGGATACGCAGTATTTT
TRBD2 TRBJ2-1 TRBV7-2 - CASSRTGTSGGRKQFF TGTGCCAGCAGCCGGACGGGGACTAGCGGGGGGCGTAAGCAGTTCTTC
- TRBJ1-2 TRBV5-8 - CASSPPIENYGYTF TGTGCCAGCAGCCCCCCGATTGAGAACTATGGCTACACCTTC
- TRBJ1-1 TRBV30 once CAWSVSRVNTEAFF TGTGCCTGGAGTGTTTCCAGGGTAAACACTGAAGCTTTCTTT
- TRBJ1-3 TRBV18 - CASSVQGPAVGNTIYF TGTGCCAGCTCAGTCCAGGGGCCGGCAGTTGGAAACACCATATATTTT
- TRBJ2-5 TRBV23-1 - CASSQPDQETQYF TGCGCCAGCAGTCAACCGGACCAAGAGACCCAGTACTTC
TRBD1 TRBJ2-7 TRBV19 - CASSTVMTGSYEQYF TGTGCCAGTAGTACCGTAATGACAGGGAGCTACGAGCAGTACTTC
TRBD1 TRBJ2-7 TRBV29-1 - CSVTGQAYEQYF TGCAGCGTGACCGGACAGGCCTACGAGCAGTACTTC
- TRBJ2-7 TRBV6-6 - CASSSISTTRNEQYF TGTGCCAGCAGTTCCATTAGCACCACTAGAAACGAGCAGTACTTC
TRBD2 TRBJ2-5 TRBV6-5 few CASSYGLAGGQGTQYF TGTGCCAGCAGTTACGGACTAGCGGGGGGGCAAGGGACCCAGTACTTC
TRBD2 TRBJ2-7 TRBV7-8 - CASSLVSGGAPYEQYF TGTGCCAGCAGCTTAGTGAGCGGGGGGGCCCCCTACGAGCAGTACTTC
TRBD1 TRBJ1-5 TRBV6-6 - CATRRRDRSNQPQHF TGTGCCACCCGAAGGCGGGACAGGAGCAATCAGCCCCAGCATTTT
TRBD1 TRBJ2-6 TRBV7-8 - CASSLDGTGGVGANVLTF TGTGCCAGCAGCTTAGACGGGACAGGGGGCGTCGGGGCCAACGTCCTGACTTTC
TRBD1 TRBJ1-2 TRBV20-1 - CSGTGGNGYTF TGCAGTGGGACAGGGGGAAATGGCTACACCTTC
TRBD1 TRBJ1-2 TRBV19 - CASLRDRGANYGYTF TGTGCCAGTCTTCGGGACAGGGGAGCTAACTATGGCTACACCTTC
TRBD1 TRBJ1-3 TRBV27 - CASSQDRVSGNTIYF TGTGCCAGCAGCCAGGACAGGGTCTCTGGAAACACCATATATTTT
- TRBJ2-7 TRBV9 - CASSVGNRPPAEQYF TGTGCCAGCAGCGTAGGGAACAGGCCCCCGGCCGAGCAGTACTTC
- TRBJ1-1 TRBV28 - CASSKGGMNTEAFF TGTGCCAGCAGTAAGGGAGGAATGAACACTGAAGCTTTCTTT